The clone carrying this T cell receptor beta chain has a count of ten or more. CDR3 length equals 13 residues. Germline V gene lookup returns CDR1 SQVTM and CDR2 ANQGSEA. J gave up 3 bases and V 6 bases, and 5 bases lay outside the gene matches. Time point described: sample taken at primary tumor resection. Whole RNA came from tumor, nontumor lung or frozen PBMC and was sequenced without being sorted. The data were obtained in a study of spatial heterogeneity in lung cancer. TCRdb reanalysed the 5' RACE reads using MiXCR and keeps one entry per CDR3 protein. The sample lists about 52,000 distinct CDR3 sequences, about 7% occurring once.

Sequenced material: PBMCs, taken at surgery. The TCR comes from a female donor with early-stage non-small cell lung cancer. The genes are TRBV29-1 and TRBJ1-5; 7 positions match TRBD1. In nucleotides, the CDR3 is TGCAGCGTGGGACAGAGGTCCAATCAGCCCCAGCATTTT. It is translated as CSVGQRSNQPQHF.